Following are 23 T cell receptor beta chains from one sample sequenced in a study of T cells after yellow fever vaccination. TCRdb called the 5' RACE reads again in MiXCR, with one record for every CDR3 protein. The data hold hundreds of thousands of distinct CDR3 sequences, with around an eighth observed a single time. The source was PBMCs, collected on the day of the yellow fever booster vaccination. These receptors were taken from a man aged 30 to 39 who received the YFV17D yellow fever vaccine.

This clonotype was recorded a few times. The chain links TRBV6-6 to TRBJ2-1; 7 bases align to TRBD2. The CDR3 runs to 12 residues. Germline V lookup: CDR1 MNHNY, CDR2 SVGAGI (reference sequence). V was clipped by 6 bases and J by 8 bases; unmatched bases: 4. The CDR3 sequence: CASSRREDEQFF. The CDR3 nucleotides read TGTGCCAGCAGCCGACGGGAGGATGAGCAGTTCTTC.

This chain connects TRBV7-2 to TRBJ2-1, with TRBD1 identical over 10 bases. Germline V gives CDR1 SGHTA, CDR2 FQGNSA. This CDR3 has 15 amino acids. Losses at the gene ends were 4 bases for V and 4 bases for J; bases not matched to a gene: 4. DNA of the CDR3: TGTGCCAGCAGCTACGGACAGGGGGTATACAATGAGCAGTTCTTC. Encoded protein: CASSYGQGVYNEQFF. The full variable domain, its missing parts supplied by reference TRBV7-2 and TRBJ2-1, is GAGVSQSPSNKVTEKGKDVELRCDPISGHTALYWYRQSLGQGLEFLIYFQGNSAPDKSGLPSDRFSAERTGGSVSTLTIQRTQQEDSAVYLCASSYGQGVYNEQFFGPGTRLTVL.

The chain has TRBV6-1 and TRBJ1-5; D gene unclear. The length of the CDR3 is 13 residues. V was cut by 3 bases and J by 3 bases, with 6 bases left in between. CDR1 is MNHNS, CDR2 SASEGT, per germline. CDR3 nucleotide sequence: TGTGCCAGCAGTGACCAGAACAATCAGCCCCAGCATTTT. This encodes CASSDQNNQPQHF.

This clonotype was detected only a few times. This chain joins TRBV7-8 and TRBJ1-6; D ambiguous. CDR1 and CDR2 (germline): SGHVS, FQNEAQ. The CDR3 extends over 14 amino acids. The V end was cut by 1 base, the J end by 9 bases, with 10 bases between. The CDR3 loop reads CASSLVGNRSPLHF. Written as DNA, the CDR3 is TGTGCCAGCAGCTTAGTAGGGAATCGTTCACCCCTCCACTTT. Drawing the rest from reference TRBV7-8 and TRBJ1-6, the complete variable domain is GAGVSQSPRYKVAKRGQDVALRCDPISGHVSLFWYQQALGQGPEFLTYFQNEAQLDKSGLPSDRFFAERPEGSVSTLKIQRTQQEDSAVYLCASSLVGNRSPLHFGNGTRLTVT.

The J gene is TRBJ2-7, the V gene TRBV2; no firm D call. The V end was cut by 7 bases, the J end by 1 base, with 14 bases between. The CDR3 consists of 14 residues. Germline V gene data show CDR1 as SNHLY and CDR2 as FYNNEI. The CDR3, as DNA: TGTGCCAGCAAGACGGAGCCCCAATCCTACGAGCAGTACTTC. Protein: CASKTEPQSYEQYF.

In the case of this clonotype: At one of its ends the junction is not consistent with the germline gene, which may arise from a read error. The genes are TRBV18 and TRBJ1-2; 9 bases map to TRBD1. CDR3 size: 15 residues. CDR1 and CDR2 (germline): KGHSH, LQKENI. As DNA, the CDR3 is TGTGCCAGCTTACCAAAGGGACAGGGAAACTATGGCTACACCTTC. Translation: CASLPKGQGNYGYTF.

The chain employs TRBV18 and TRBJ2-7; maybe TRBD1 (5 bases). The CDR3 is made up of 15 amino acids. Germline V gene sequence: CDR1 KGHSH, CDR2 LQKENI. Trimming removed 4 bases at V and 0 bases at J, with 13 bases between. CDR3 protein: CASSQTIRDSYEQYF. The CDR3 nucleotides read TGTGCCAGCTCACAGACGATCAGGGACTCCTACGAGCAGTACTTC. The full variable domain, with the rest looked up from reference TRBV18 and TRBJ2-7, is NAGVMQNPRHLVRRRGQEARLRCSPMKGHSHVYWYRQLPEEGLKFMVYLQKENIIDESGMPKERFSAEFPKEGPSILRIQQVVRGDSAAYFCASSQTIRDSYEQYFGPGTRLTVT.

This clonotype has only a few counts. The chain couples TRBV29-1 to TRBJ1-1; tentative D call: TRBD1 (6 bases). This CDR3 has 11 amino acids. V was shortened by 7 bases and J by 5 bases, with 11 bases between the two germline ends. Germline V gene data show CDR1 as SQVTM and CDR2 as ANQGSEA. The CDR3 sequence: CSAGQRTEAFF. For the CDR3, the DNA is TGCAGCGCTGGACAGAGGACTGAAGCTTTCTTT.

The chain recombines TRBV6-1 with TRBJ1-1; D might be TRBD1 (6 bases). Trimming shortened V by 5 bases and J by 6 bases, and 16 bases separated the two germline ends. This CDR3 region has 14 residues. In germline, CDR1 is MNHNS, CDR2 SASEGT. The chain's CDR3 is CASSLGGGGAEAFF. CDR3 coding DNA: TGTGCCAGCAGTCTAGGGGGAGGTGGAGCTGAAGCTTTCTTT.

Note on this clonotype: A much more abundant neighbour one base away suggests this may be a read error. This chain connects TRBV5-1 to TRBJ2-2; D gene unclear. CDR1 and CDR2 (germline): SGHRS, YFSETQ. V was pared by 0 bases and J by 5 bases, with 5 bases between. This CDR3 contains 13 residues. CDR3 in DNA: TGCGCCAGCAGCTTGGTAGCTACCGGGGAGCTGTTTTTT. Translated, it gives CASSLVATGELFF. The full variable domain, rest sourced from reference TRBV5-1 and TRBJ2-2, is KAGVTQTPRYLIKTRGQQVTLSCSPISGHRSVSWYQQTPGQGLQFLFEYFSETQRNKGNFPGRFSGRQFSNSRSEMNVSTLELGDSALYLCASSLVATGELFFGEGSRLTVL.

The rearrangement joins TRBV20-1 to TRBJ2-5; D not certain. The CDR3 contains 15 residues. Germline V CDR1 and CDR2: DFQATT, SNEGSKA (reference sequence). The V and J ends lost 6 bases and 2 bases respectively, with 19 bases between them. For the CDR3, the DNA is TGCAGTGCCAACGTTGCCCGCGGACCTCAAGAGACCCAGTACTTC. This sequence encodes CSANVARGPQETQYF.

The chain recombines TRBV7-2 with TRBJ2-1; D remains unclear. The CDR3 loop spans 16 amino acids. CDR1 and CDR2 from the germline V gene are SGHTA and FQGNSA. Trimming cost V 5 bases and J 1 base, with 15 bases left between them. Written as DNA, the CDR3 is TGTGCCAGCAGCACGCCGACAACGGGTTCCTACAATGAGCAGTTCTTC. As protein: CASSTPTTGSYNEQFF.

Only a few counts were recorded for this clonotype. The chain links TRBV14 to TRBJ2-2; a weak D match, TRBD2 (5 bases). The V gene lost 0 bases and the J gene lost 5 bases, with 13 bases spanning the gap. In germline, CDR1 is SGHDN, CDR2 FVKESK. The CDR3 extends over 16 amino acids. The CDR3 here is CASSQDPREETGELFF. The CDR3 nucleotides read TGTGCCAGCAGCCAAGACCCCCGGGAAGAAACCGGGGAGCTGTTTTTT.

The chain uses TRBV29-1 and TRBJ1-6; D may be TRBD1 (5 bases). Germline-derived CDR1 and CDR2 are SQVTM and ANQGSEA. Trimming left V 1 base short and J 0 bases short, with 10 bases between. The CDR3 extends over 16 amino acids. The CDR3 nucleotides are TGCAGCGTTGAAGGGACACCGAGCTCCTATAATTCACCCCTCCACTTT. Amino acids: CSVEGTPSSYNSPLHF. Supplemented by reference TRBV29-1 and TRBJ1-6, the full variable domain reads SAVISQKPSRDICQRGTSLTIQCQVDSQVTMMFWYRQQPGQSLTLIATANQGSEATYESGFVIDKFPISRPNLTFSTLTVSNMSPEDSSIYLCSVEGTPSSYNSPLHFGNGTRLTVT.

This sequence joins TRBV5-1 and TRBJ2-7; a possible D gene is TRBD2 (5 bases). The CDR3 loop spans 14 amino acids. The ends were cut back, 2 bases at V and 2 bases at J, with 11 bases in the middle. Germline-derived CDR1 and CDR2 are SGHRS and YFSETQ. DNA for the CDR3: TGCGCCAGCAGCTTAGGAGGAGATCCCTACGAGCAGTACTTC. Translated, it gives CASSLGGDPYEQYF. Full variable domain (remainder filled in from reference TRBV5-1 and TRBJ2-7): KAGVTQTPRYLIKTRGQQVTLSCSPISGHRSVSWYQQTPGQGLQFLFEYFSETQRNKGNFPGRFSGRQFSNSRSEMNVSTLELGDSALYLCASSLGGDPYEQYFGPGTRLTVT.

The chain joins TRBV15 to TRBJ2-7, with D perhaps matching TRBD2 (6 bases). V dropped 0 bases and J dropped 0 bases, with 12 bases sitting between them. In germline, CDR1 is LNHNV, CDR2 YYDKDF (reference sequence). There are 16 residues in the CDR3. The chain's CDR3 is CATSREGGGSSYEQYF. The CDR3 coding sequence is TGTGCCACCAGCAGAGAGGGAGGCGGGTCCTCCTACGAGCAGTACTTC.

This clonotype was observed a handful of times. This chain connects TRBV5-5 to TRBJ2-1; 8 nucleotides agree with TRBD2. V lost 0 bases to trimming and J lost 4 bases; unmatched junction nucleotides: 9. From germline, CDR1 is SGHKS and CDR2 YYEKEE (reference sequence). The CDR3 contains 17 residues. CDR3 bases: TGTGCCAGCAGCTTGGTGGTCGGGAGGGATAGTTACAATGAGCAGTTCTTC. Residues: CASSLVVGRDSYNEQFF.

The rearrangement joins TRBV20-1 to TRBJ2-5, with TRBD2 as a possible D gene (5 bases). The ends were cut back, 0 bases at V and 2 bases at J, with 13 bases in the middle. The germline CDR1 and CDR2 sequences are DFQATT and SNEGSKA (reference sequence). This CDR3 spans 15 amino acids. As DNA, the CDR3 is TGCAGTGCTAGAGATCCTTGGGAGATGCAAGAGACCCAGTACTTC. Its protein is CSARDPWEMQETQYF.

The sample holds a few counts of this clonotype. The chain has TRBV7-3 and TRBJ2-1; D possibly matches TRBD1 or TRBD2 (6 bases each). The CDR3 runs to 15 residues. Germline-derived CDR1 and CDR2 are SGHTA and FQGTGA. Trimming cost V 2 bases and J 4 bases, with 12 bases left between them. CDR3 protein: CASSLLGGPYNEQFF. The CDR3, as DNA: TGTGCCAGCAGCTTACTGGGGGGCCCTTACAATGAGCAGTTCTTC.

This clonotype was counted only a few times. This sequence joins TRBV2 and TRBJ1-2, with D possibly matching TRBD1 (5 bases). Germline assignment: CDR1 SNHLY and CDR2 FYNNEI. Trimming took 2 bases from V and 1 from J, leaving 14 bases between them. The CDR3 extends over 16 amino acids. The chain's CDR3 is CASSEILAGLNYGYTF. CDR3 nucleotide sequence: TGTGCCAGCAGTGAAATTCTTGCGGGGCTTAACTATGGCTACACCTTC.

This clonotype was seen more than once but under ten times. The chain uses TRBV10-3 and TRBJ2-7; 7 nucleotides agree with TRBD2. The CDR3 totals 14 residues. Germline CDR1 ENHRY, CDR2 SYGVKD. V was pared by 10 bases and J by 1 base, with 10 bases of the junction left unmatched. CDR3 sequence reads: CATGSGTASYEQYF. CDR3 coding DNA: TGTGCCACCGGCAGCGGGACGGCTTCCTACGAGCAGTACTTC.

The chain joins TRBV20-1 to TRBJ2-1; a weak D match, TRBD2 (6 bases). Germline assignment: CDR1 DFQATT and CDR2 SNEGSKA (reference sequence). The CDR3 covers 14 residues. V was clipped by 1 base and J by 3 bases, with 10 bases between them. The CDR3 DNA is TGCAGTGCTAGAGGAAGACTAGACTACAATGAGCAGTTCTTC. This sequence encodes CSARGRLDYNEQFF.

The rearrangement links TRBV20-1 to TRBJ2-1; 7 bases are a match to TRBD1. Trimming took 5 bases from V and 9 from J; bases not matched to a gene: 7. Looked up from germline, CDR1 is DFQATT and CDR2 is SNEGSKA (reference sequence). The CDR3 extends over 12 amino acids. Written as DNA, the CDR3 is TGCAGTGCTCGGTTAACAGGGGCTGAGCAGTTCTTC. Its translation: CSARLTGAEQFF.